The 13 T cell receptor beta chains listed next were all sequenced from one sample in a study of technical replicates of blood from several donors. Profiling relied on immunoSEQ multiplex PCR, and the TCRdb table lists in-frame clones only, not all of them. The data show about 99,000 clones, 95% seen once. The specimen sequenced was T cells isolated from PBMCs. Receptor source: a human donor in good health.

The CDR3 spells CASSDRGDFSTDTQYF. In nucleotides, the CDR3 is TGTGCCAGCAGTGACCGAGGGGACTTCAGCACAGATACGCAGTATTTT. The gene calls are TRBV6-1 and TRBJ2-3; the D gene is possibly TRBD2 (6 bases). The V end was cut by 3 bases, the J end by 0 bases, with 13 bases between. The CDR3 covers 16 residues. Looked up from germline, CDR1 is MNHNS and CDR2 is SASEGT.

V usage is TRBV19 and J usage is TRBJ1-1, with a tentative D call TRBD1 (5 bases). This CDR3 region has 12 residues. Germline V gives CDR1 LNHDA, CDR2 SQIVND (reference sequence). V lost 5 bases, J lost 4 bases, and 8 bases lay in between. The CDR3 protein is CASSQGVTEAFF. The CDR3 bases are TGTGCCAGTAGTCAAGGGGTCACTGAAGCTTTCTTT.

The J gene is TRBJ1-6, the V gene TRBV4-1; 12 positions agree with TRBD1. Losses at the gene ends were 5 bases for V and 0 bases for J; bases not matched to a gene: 17. The CDR3 has 22 amino acids. Looked up from germline, CDR1 is MGHRA and CDR2 is YSYEKL. The CDR3 here is CASSGRDRGPSLDSSYNSPLHF. CDR3 DNA: TGCGCCAGCAGCGGCCGGGACAGGGGGCCTTCCCTCGATAGCTCCTATAATTCACCCCTCCACTTT.

The DNA for the CDR3 is TGTGCCAGCAGCTTTAGGGAGCTGTTTTTT. Amino acid sequence: CASSFRELFF. This chain links TRBV7-9 with TRBJ2-2; D is undetermined. Germline lookup yields CDR1 SEHNR and CDR2 FQNEAQ (reference sequence). The CDR3 loop spans 10 amino acids. The V gene lost 3 bases and the J gene lost 9 bases, with 2 bases spanning the gap.

This chain links TRBV19 with TRBJ2-7; the D gene is possibly TRBD2 (5 bases). This CDR3 region has 14 residues. Looked up from germline, CDR1 is LNHDA and CDR2 is SQIVND (reference sequence). The ends were cut back, 2 bases at V and 1 base at J, with 9 bases in the middle. This CDR3 is CASSIRAGSYEQYF. The CDR3 DNA sequence: TGTGCCAGTAGTATACGGGCGGGTTCCTACGAGCAGTACTTC.

For this clone: One end of the junction fails to match germline, which may point to a read error. The chain carries TRBV2 and TRBJ2-2, with TRBD1 matching over 8 bases. Per germline, CDR1 SNHLY and CDR2 FYNNEI. The CDR3 runs 14 residues. The CDR3 region is CARSGDRRPGELFF. CDR3 in DNA: TGTGCCAGGAGTGGGGACAGGCGGCCCGGGGAGCTGTTTTTT.

The chain links TRBV28 to TRBJ2-3, with D possibly TRBD2 on 7 matching bases. This CDR3 is built from 17 residues. Trimming cost V 5 bases and J 6 bases, with 24 bases left between them. Looked up from germline, CDR1 is MDHEN and CDR2 is SYDVKM. DNA for the CDR3: TGTGCCAGCAGTGATCCTCGAGGGGGGAGGGCCCCGGATACGCAGTATTTT. Its translation: CASSDPRGGRAPDTQYF. The whole variable domain, remainder taken from reference TRBV28 and TRBJ2-3, is DVKVTQSSRYLVKRTGEKVFLECVQDMDHENMFWYRQDPGLGLRLIYFSYDVKMKEKGDIPEGYSVSREKKERFSLILESASTNQTSMYLCASSDPRGGRAPDTQYFGPGTRLTVL.

The V gene is TRBV21-1, the J gene TRBJ2-3; the D segment call TRBD1 is taken from the table without a DNA check. TRBV21-1 is a recognized pseudogene. The CDR3 consists of 17 residues. CDR3 residues: CASSKVWTGGCTDTQYF. The CDR3 coding sequence is TGTGCCAGCAGCAAAGTGTGGACAGGGGGCTGCACAGATACGCAGTATTTT.

V usage is TRBV7-9 and J usage is TRBJ2-7; 9 nucleotides line up with TRBD1. The CDR3 is 14 amino acids. CDR1 is SEHNR and CDR2 is FQNEAQ in the germline V gene (reference sequence). Trimming cost V 6 bases and J 5 bases; bases outside gene matches: 8. For the CDR3, the DNA is TGTGCCAGCAGAAAAGGACAGGGGAGCCACGAGCAGTACTTC. This encodes CASRKGQGSHEQYF.

The chain links TRBV4-1 to TRBJ1-2; possible D gene TRBD1, 5 bases. The CDR3 contains 16 residues. V was cut by 0 bases and J by 7 bases, with 18 bases left in between. Germline V gene data show CDR1 as MGHRA and CDR2 as YSYEKL. This CDR3 is CASSQDKGLAGFGYTF. In nucleotides, the CDR3 is TGCGCCAGCAGCCAAGATAAAGGCTTAGCAGGGTTTGGCTACACCTTC.

The V call is TRBV18, the J call TRBJ2-7; 7 bases map to TRBD1. This CDR3 spans 14 amino acids. J lost 1 base, V lost 5 bases, and 5 bases had no gene match. Per germline, CDR1 KGHSH and CDR2 LQKENI. CDR3 nucleotides: TGTGCCAGCTCAGACCCGACAGGGTCCTACGAGCAGTACTTC. Translating gives CASSDPTGSYEQYF.

V is TRBV2 and J is TRBJ1-5, with TRBD1 as a possible D gene (6 bases). The CDR3 totals 14 residues. The V gene's germline CDR1 is SNHLY and CDR2 FYNNEI. V was trimmed by 5 bases and J by 1 base, leaving 9 bases between them. The CDR3 DNA reads as TGTGCCAGCAGTTACAGGGTAAGCAATCAGCCCCAGCATTTT. Protein: CASSYRVSNQPQHF.

This chain links TRBV4-2 with TRBJ2-2; D gene ambiguous. This CDR3 comprises 16 residues. V lost 0 bases and J lost 4, with 12 bases in between. CDR1 is LGHNA and CDR2 is YNFKEQ in the germline V gene. CDR3 in amino acids: CASSQDYPTGTGELFF. CDR3 in DNA: TGTGCCAGCAGCCAAGACTACCCAACGGGCACCGGGGAGCTGTTTTTT.